This T cell receptor (beta chain) was sequenced in a study of identical twins. Donors were all healthy Caucasians. Study-wide findings and caveats: Conclusions were drawn cross-sectionally by statistical analysis, without following the same donors.

MiXCR, run by TCRdb on the 5' RACE reads, gives a single entry per CDR3 protein. The data show around 370,000 distinct CDR3 sequences, approximately 9.1% seen once. This clonotype was found a few times. The antigen remains unidentified. J gave up 9 bases and V 6 bases, and 21 bases lay outside the gene matches. There are 18 residues in the CDR3. The germline V gene encodes CDR1 SNHLY and CDR2 FYNNEI. The receptor was derived from a woman in her fifties or sixties in good health. Sequencing input: naive T cells sorted from blood. The chain joins TRBV2 to TRBJ2-2; 8 nucleotides agree with TRBD2. As DNA, the CDR3 is TGTGCCAGCAGCGAACGGGTGGTAGCGGGAAGTTGGATCTGGGAGCTGTTTTTT. It translates to CASSERVVAGSWIWELFF. The variable domain in full, completed from reference TRBV2 and TRBJ2-2, reads EPEVTQTPSHQVTQMGQEVILRCVPISNHLYFYWYRQILGQKVEFLVSFYNNEISEKSEIFDDQFSVERPDGSNFTLKIRSTKLEDSAMYFCASSERVVAGSWIWELFFGEGSRLTVL.